The following is a TCR beta chain sequence with its context. These data are taken from a study of shared clonotypes between healthy human individuals. Sequencing used immunoSEQ multiplex PCR; TCRdb keeps in-frame clones, though not all of them. The sample yields about 490,000 clones, approximately 80% seen once. Adult donors, all healthy and HIV-negative, had no recent acute infections or vaccinations. This receptor was identified in a woman aged 40 to 50 in good health. Some clones in this sample may be carry-over from other donors' samples. The sequencing input was PBMCs.

CDR3 region: CASSPRAGATEAFF. The CDR3 nucleotides are TGTGCCAGCAGCCCGCGGGCAGGGGCCACTGAAGCTTTCTTT. The V gene is TRBV7-3, the J gene TRBJ1-1; possible D gene TRBD1, 6 bases. CDR1 and CDR2 (germline): SGHTA, FQGTGA. The ends were cut back, 5 bases at V and 4 bases at J, with 14 bases in the middle. The CDR3 runs 14 residues.